The TCR beta chain under discussion was sequenced for a study of blood T cell repertoires in COVID-19. Trimming cost V 0 bases and J 0 bases, with 11 bases left between them. CDR3 length: 17 amino acids. The germline gives CDR1 LGHDT, CDR2 YNNKEL (reference sequence). This table comes from immunoSEQ multiplex PCR, and its TCRdb copy is limited to in-frame clones, with some not included. The profile shows around 230,000 clones, around 83% of them singletons. The receptor comes from an elderly woman with acute or convalescent COVID-19. The V gene is TRBV3-1 (or the pseudogene TRBV3-2), the J gene TRBJ1-4, with D tentatively TRBD1 (6 bases). The sequenced sample consisted of peripheral blood. The CDR3 nucleotides are TGTGCCAGCAGCCAAGATCTGGGGGCTGCAACTAATGAAAAACTGTTTTTT. This encodes CASSQDLGAATNEKLFF.